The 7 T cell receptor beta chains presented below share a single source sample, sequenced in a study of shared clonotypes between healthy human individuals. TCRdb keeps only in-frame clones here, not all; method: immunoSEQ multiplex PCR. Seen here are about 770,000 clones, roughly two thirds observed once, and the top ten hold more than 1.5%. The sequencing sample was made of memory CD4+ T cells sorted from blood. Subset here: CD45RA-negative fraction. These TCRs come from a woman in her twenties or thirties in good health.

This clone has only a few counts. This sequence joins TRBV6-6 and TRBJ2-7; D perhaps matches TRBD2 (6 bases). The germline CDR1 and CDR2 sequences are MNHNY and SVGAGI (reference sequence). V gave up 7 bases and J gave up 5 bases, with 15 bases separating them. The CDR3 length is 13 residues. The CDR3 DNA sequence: TGTGCCAGCACGTCTTTGGGAGGAGACGAGCAGTACTTC. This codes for CASTSLGGDEQYF.

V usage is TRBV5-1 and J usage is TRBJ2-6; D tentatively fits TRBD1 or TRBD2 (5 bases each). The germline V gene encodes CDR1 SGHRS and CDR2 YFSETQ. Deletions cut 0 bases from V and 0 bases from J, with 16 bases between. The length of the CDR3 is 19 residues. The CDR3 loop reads CASSLDPGPKSSGANVLTF. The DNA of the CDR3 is TGCGCCAGCAGCTTGGATCCGGGACCGAAAAGCTCTGGGGCCAACGTCCTGACTTTC.

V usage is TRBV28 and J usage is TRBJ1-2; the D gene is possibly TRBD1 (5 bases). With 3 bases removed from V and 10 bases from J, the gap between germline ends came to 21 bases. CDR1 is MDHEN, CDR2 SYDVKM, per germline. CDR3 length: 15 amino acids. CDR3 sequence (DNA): TGTGCCAGCAGTTTCTTGACTTTCAGGGTTCCCGCCTACACCTTC. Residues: CASSFLTFRVPAYTF.

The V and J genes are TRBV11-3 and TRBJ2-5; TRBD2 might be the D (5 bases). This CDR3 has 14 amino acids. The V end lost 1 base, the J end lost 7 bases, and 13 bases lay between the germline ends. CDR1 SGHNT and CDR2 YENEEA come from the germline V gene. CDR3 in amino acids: CASSLGSILATQYF. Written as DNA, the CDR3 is TGTGCCAGCAGCTTAGGCTCGATCCTAGCGACCCAGTACTTC.

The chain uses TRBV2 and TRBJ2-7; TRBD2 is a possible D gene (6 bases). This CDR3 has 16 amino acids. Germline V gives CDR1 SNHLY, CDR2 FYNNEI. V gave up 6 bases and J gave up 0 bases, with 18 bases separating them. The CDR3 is CASRDPGLSSSYEQYF. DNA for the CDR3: TGTGCCAGCAGGGACCCGGGACTTTCTAGCTCCTACGAGCAGTACTTC.

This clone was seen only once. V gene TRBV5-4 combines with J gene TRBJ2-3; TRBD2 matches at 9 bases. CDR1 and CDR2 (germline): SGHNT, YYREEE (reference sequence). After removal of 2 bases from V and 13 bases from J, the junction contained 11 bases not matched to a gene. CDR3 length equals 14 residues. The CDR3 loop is CASSFSGSTGNEYF. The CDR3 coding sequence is TGTGCCAGCAGCTTTAGCGGGAGCACAGGCAATGAGTATTTT.

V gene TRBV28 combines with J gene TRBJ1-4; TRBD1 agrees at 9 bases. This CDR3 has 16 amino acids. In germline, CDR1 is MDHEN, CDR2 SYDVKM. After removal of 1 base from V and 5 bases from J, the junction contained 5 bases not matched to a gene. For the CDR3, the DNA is TGTGCCAGCAGTTTATCAGGGACAGGGTTAAATGAAAAACTGTTTTTT. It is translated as CASSLSGTGLNEKLFF.